This T cell receptor (beta chain) was retrieved from a study of blood T cell repertoires in COVID-19. The data were produced by immunoSEQ multiplex PCR, yet TCRdb's version contains in-frame clones alone and is incomplete. The sample includes roughly 110,000 clones, roughly 88% of them seen just once. Per the germline V gene, CDR1 is LNHNV and CDR2 is YYDKDF (reference sequence). Unmatched junction bases numbered 3, after V lost 5 bases and J lost 8 bases. The CDR3 extends over 13 amino acids. The origin of this receptor is a woman in her 70s with acute or convalescent COVID-19. The sequencing input was peripheral blood. V and J are TRBV15 and TRBJ1-6; 7 nucleotides agree with TRBD1. The CDR3 DNA reads as TGTGCCACCAGCGGCGACAGGGATTCACCCCTCCACTTT. Amino acids: CATSGDRDSPLHF.